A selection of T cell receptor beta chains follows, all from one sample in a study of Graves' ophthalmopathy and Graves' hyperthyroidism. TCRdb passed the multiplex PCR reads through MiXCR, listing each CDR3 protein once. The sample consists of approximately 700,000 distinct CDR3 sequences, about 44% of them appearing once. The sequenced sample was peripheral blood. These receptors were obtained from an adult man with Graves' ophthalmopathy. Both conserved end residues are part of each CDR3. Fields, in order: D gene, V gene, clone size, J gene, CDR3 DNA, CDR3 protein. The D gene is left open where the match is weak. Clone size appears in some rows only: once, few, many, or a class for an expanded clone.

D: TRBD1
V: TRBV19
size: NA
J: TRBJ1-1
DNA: TGTGCCAGTAGTATCCAGGGGGTGGGGACTGAAGCTTTCTTT
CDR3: CASSIQGVGTEAFF

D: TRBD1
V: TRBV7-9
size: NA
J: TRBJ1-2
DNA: TGTGCCAGCAGCCTACCACCGGGACAGGGGGCTTATGGCTACACCTTC
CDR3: CASSLPPGQGAYGYTF

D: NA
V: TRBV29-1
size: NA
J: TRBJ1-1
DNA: TGCAGCGTTGCGGGGGGGGCGGCTTTCTTT
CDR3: CSVAGGAAFF

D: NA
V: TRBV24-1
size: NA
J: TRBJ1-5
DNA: TGTGCCAGCAGCCCAGTCGGTGATAGCAATCAGCCCCAGCATTTT
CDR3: CASSPVGDSNQPQHF

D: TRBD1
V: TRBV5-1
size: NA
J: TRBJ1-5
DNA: TGTGCCAGCAGCTCGAGAGGGACAGGGGATCAGCCCCAGCATTTT
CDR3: CASSSRGTGDQPQHF

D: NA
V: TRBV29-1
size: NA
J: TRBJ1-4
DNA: TGCAGCGTTGCTAGGGAGTATGAAAAACTGTTTTTT
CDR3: CSVAREYEKLFF

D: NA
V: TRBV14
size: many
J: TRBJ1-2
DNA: TGTGCCAGCAGTCCAACACGAAACTATGGCTACACCTTC
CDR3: CASSPTRNYGYTF

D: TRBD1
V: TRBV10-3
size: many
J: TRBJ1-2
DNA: TGTGCCATCAGGATGGGGGAGGGGGCGCTTAACTATGGCTACACCTTC
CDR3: CAIRMGEGALNYGYTF

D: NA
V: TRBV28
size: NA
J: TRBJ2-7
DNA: TGTGCCAGCAAACAGGCAAATTCCTACGAGCAGTACTTC
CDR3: CASKQANSYEQYF

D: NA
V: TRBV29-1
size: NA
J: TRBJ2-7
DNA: TGCAGCGGGGCATCCTACGAGCAGTACTTC
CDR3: CSGASYEQYF

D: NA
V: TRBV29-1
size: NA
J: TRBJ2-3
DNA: TGCAGCGTTGAAGGTGGGACTTCGGTCACAGATACGCAGTATTTT
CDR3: CSVEGGTSVTDTQYF

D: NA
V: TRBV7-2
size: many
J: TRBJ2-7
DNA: TGTGCCAGCAGCTCAAGCATAACCTACGAGCAGTACTTC
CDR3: CASSSSITYEQYF

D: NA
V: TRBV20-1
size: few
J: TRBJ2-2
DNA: TGCAGTGCTAGTCGTCGAGTACACACCGGGGAGCTGTTTTTT
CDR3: CSASRRVHTGELFF

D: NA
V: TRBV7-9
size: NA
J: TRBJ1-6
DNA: TGTGCCAGCAGCTTGAATAAGGGGTGGTCACCCCTCCACTTT
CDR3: CASSLNKGWSPLHF

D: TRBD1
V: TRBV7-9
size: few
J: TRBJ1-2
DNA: TGTGCCAGCAGCTCAATCAGGCGACAGGGCCTTGGCTACACCTTC
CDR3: CASSSIRRQGLGYTF

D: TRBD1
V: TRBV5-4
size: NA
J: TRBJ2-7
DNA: TGTGCCAGCAGCTCCCTGACAGGGGCAAGCGAGCAGTACTTC
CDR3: CASSSLTGASEQYF

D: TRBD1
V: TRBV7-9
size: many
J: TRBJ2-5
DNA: TGTGCCAGCAGCTCGACAGGGTCTTGGGAGACCCAGTACTTC
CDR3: CASSSTGSWETQYF

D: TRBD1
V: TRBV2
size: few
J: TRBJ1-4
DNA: TGTGCCAGCAGCTCAGACCAGGGGGCGGGTGAAAAACTGTTTTTT
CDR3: CASSSDQGAGEKLFF

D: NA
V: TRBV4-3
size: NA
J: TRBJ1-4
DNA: TGCGCCAGCAGCCAAGGAGGGTTTGCGGCTAATGAAAAACTGTTTTTT
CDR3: CASSQGGFAANEKLFF

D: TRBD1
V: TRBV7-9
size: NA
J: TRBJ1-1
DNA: TGTGCCAGCAGTCAACAGGGGATTTGGACTGAAGCTTTCTTT
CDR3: CASSQQGIWTEAFF

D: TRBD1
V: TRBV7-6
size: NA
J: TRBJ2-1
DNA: TGTGCCAGCAGTTCTCTCGACAGGGGTGAGCAGTTCTTC
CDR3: CASSSLDRGEQFF

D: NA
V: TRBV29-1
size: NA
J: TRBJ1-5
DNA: TGCAGCTTAGAAGGAGGACAGCTAAATCAGCCCCAGCATTTT
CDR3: CSLEGGQLNQPQHF